This T cell receptor beta chain was identified during a study of neurological immune-mediated disorders. cDNA was made by 5'RACE with 10-nucleotide random UMIs. TCRdb ran MiXCR on the 5' RACE reads and lists one entry per CDR3 protein. The sample records approximately 50,000 distinct CDR3 sequences, about 8% being singletons. The CDR3 loop spans 13 amino acids. V shed 0 bases and J shed 8 bases, with 10 bases lying between them. The germline V gene encodes CDR1 LGHDT and CDR2 YNNKEL (reference sequence). Indicated time point: longitudinal time-point 3. Among the participants, healthy controls were blood bank volunteers in Maryland, USA. At least ten counts were recorded for this clonotype.

The chain employs TRBV3-1 and TRBJ1-2, with D unresolved. Sample: PBMCs. The source is a woman between 40 and 55 years old in good health. CDR3 nucleotide sequence: TGTGCCAGCAGCCAAGATCTGGTCGCCGGCTACACCTTC. Translated: CASSQDLVAGYTF. The variable domain in full, completed from reference TRBV3-1 and TRBJ1-2, reads DTAVSQTPKYLVTQMGNDKSIKCEQNLGHDTMYWYKQDSKKFLKIMFSYNNKELIINETVPNRFSPKSPDKAHLNLHINSLELGDSAVYFCASSQDLVAGYTFGSGTRLTVV.